A single sample gave rise to the 19 T cell receptor beta chains below, sequenced in a study of blood T cell repertoires in COVID-19. Repertoires were generated with immunoSEQ multiplex PCR, while TCRdb's copy carries only in-frame clones and drops some. The sample yields about 59,000 clones, 60% to 80% seen once. The source material was peripheral blood. The receptors originated from an elderly man with acute or convalescent COVID-19.

The chain links TRBV6-6 to TRBJ2-2, with 7 bases matching TRBD1. CDR1 and CDR2 (germline): MNHNY, SVGAGI (reference sequence). There are 16 residues in the CDR3. J lost 3 bases, V lost 4 bases, and 8 bases had no gene match. The chain's CDR3 is CASSSRGTGDTGELFF. CDR3 sequence (DNA): TGTGCCAGCAGTTCCAGGGGGACCGGGGACACCGGGGAGCTGTTTTTT.

This clone was counted a single time. V usage is TRBV5-1 and J usage is TRBJ1-2, with TRBD1 identical over 8 bases. Trimming at V came to 6 bases and at J to 7 bases, leaving 11 bases not matched to a gene. The CDR3 totals 14 residues. The germline V gene has CDR1 SGHRS and CDR2 YFSETQ. The CDR3 region is CASTPRTGRGGYTF. The CDR3 DNA is TGCGCCAGCACCCCAAGGACAGGGAGGGGTGGCTACACCTTC.

The rearrangement joins TRBV7-9 to TRBJ2-1; a weak D match, TRBD2 (6 bases). Germline CDR1 and CDR2: SEHNR and FQNEAQ (reference sequence). The CDR3 totals 12 residues. The ends were cut back, 5 bases at V and 7 bases at J, with 9 bases in the middle. The CDR3: CASSPGGNEQFF. DNA of the CDR3: TGTGCCAGCAGCCCCGGGGGTAATGAGCAGTTCTTC.

This clone has more than one count but fewer than ten. The chain's CDR3 is CASSPGQAGPVYEQYF. The CDR3 coding sequence is TGTGCCAGCAGTCCCGGACAGGCAGGTCCTGTTTACGAGCAGTACTTC. This chain links TRBV28 with TRBJ2-7; TRBD1 aligns across 7 bases. Germline trimming cut 5 bases from V and 4 bases from J; bases unmatched to any gene: 14. This CDR3 is built from 16 residues. From germline, CDR1 is MDHEN and CDR2 SYDVKM.

The rearrangement joins TRBV24-1 to TRBJ2-7; 7 bases align to TRBD2. Germline V gives CDR1 KGHDR, CDR2 SFDVKD. The CDR3 is 14 residues long. J gave up 3 bases and V 3 bases, and 4 bases lay outside the gene matches. The CDR3 here is CATSDASGGYEQYF. The CDR3 nucleotides read TGTGCCACCAGTGATGCGTCGGGGGGCTACGAGCAGTACTTC.

This rearrangement joins TRBV15 to TRBJ2-3; 14 positions agree with TRBD2. The CDR3 is made up of 18 amino acids. Germline values: CDR1 LNHNV, CDR2 YYDKDF (reference sequence). Unmatched junction bases numbered 9, after V lost 2 bases and J lost 5 bases. The CDR3 coding sequence is TGTGCCACCAGCAGACCGGGACTAGCGGGAGACCGGGGAGATACGCAGTATTTT. Its protein is CATSRPGLAGDRGDTQYF.

The chain employs TRBV5-4 and TRBJ1-4; the D gene is possibly TRBD1 (6 bases). V gave up 0 bases and J gave up 8 bases, with 8 bases separating them. The V gene's germline CDR1 is SGHNT and CDR2 YYREEE (reference sequence). The CDR3 consists of 13 residues. In nucleotides, the CDR3 is TGTGCCAGCAGCTTGGCAGGGGTGGAAAAACTGTTTTTT. This encodes CASSLAGVEKLFF.

The rearrangement uses TRBV24-1 and TRBJ2-7; TRBD1 agrees at 8 bases. The CDR3 sequence is 15 residues long. From germline, CDR1 is KGHDR and CDR2 SFDVKD. The ends lost 3 bases at V and 3 bases at J; junction bases unmatched: 6. CDR3 nucleotide sequence: TGTGCCACCAGTGATACAGGGGGTTCTAGCTACGAGCAGTACTTC. Its protein product is CATSDTGGSSYEQYF.

The chain recombines TRBV10-3 with TRBJ1-2; possibly TRBD1 for D (5 bases). Germline-derived CDR1 and CDR2 are ENHRY and SYGVKD. The V gene lost 0 bases and the J gene lost 3 bases, with 11 bases spanning the gap. This CDR3 is built from 15 residues. This CDR3 reads CAISESRGYHYGYTF. In nucleotides, the CDR3 is TGTGCCATCAGTGAGTCACGGGGGTATCACTATGGCTACACCTTC.

The rearrangement joins TRBV27 to TRBJ2-2; no firm D call. CDR3 length: 11 residues. Germline CDR1 reads MNHEY; CDR2 reads SMNVEV (reference sequence). CDR3 in amino acids: CASARSGELFF. CDR3 DNA sequence: TGTGCTTCGGCGAGGAGCGGGGAGCTGTTTTTT.

By its share, this clone is medium-sized. The CDR3 protein is CASTVTPGAYEQYF. CDR3 bases: TGTGCCAGCACCGTCACCCCGGGGGCCTACGAGCAGTACTTC. The chain couples TRBV2 to TRBJ2-7; weak D call: TRBD2 (6 bases). Germline V CDR1 and CDR2: SNHLY, FYNNEI. This CDR3 spans 14 amino acids. The V gene lost 7 bases and the J gene lost 2 bases, with 15 bases spanning the gap.

V gene TRBV2 combines with J gene TRBJ1-2, with 7 bases lining up with TRBD1. Germline V CDR1 and CDR2: SNHLY, FYNNEI. J gave up 9 bases and V 3 bases, and 10 bases lay outside the gene matches. There are 14 residues in the CDR3. CDR3 DNA sequence: TGTGCCAGCAGTGAGATACAGGGGTCCTTTCGCTACACCTTC. It yields the protein CASSEIQGSFRYTF.

This chain links TRBV6-5 with TRBJ1-5; tentatively, D is TRBD1 (6 bases). The germline V gene has CDR1 MNHEY and CDR2 SVGAGI. Trimming stripped 5 bases from V and 1 base from J, with 12 bases between. The CDR3 is made up of 15 amino acids. For the CDR3, the DNA is TGTGCCAGCAGTCGACAGGCCTGGAGCAATCAGCCCCAGCATTTT. Amino acid sequence: CASSRQAWSNQPQHF.

This sequence joins TRBV29-1 and TRBJ1-3; 11 nucleotides agree with TRBD1. The CDR3 has 12 amino acids. Germline V gives CDR1 SQVTM, CDR2 ANQGSEA. With V trimmed by 7 bases and J by 8 bases, 4 bases remained unmatched. The CDR3 DNA is TGCAGCGCTGGACAGGGGGCGGACACCATATATTTT. It is translated as CSAGQGADTIYF.

The CDR3 is CASGSGRFYGTRTYQETQYF. The CDR3 DNA follows: TGTGCTAGTGGTTCTGGCCGGTTTTACGGGACTAGGACCTACCAAGAGACCCAGTACTTC. The rearrangement uses TRBV12-5 and TRBJ2-5; 8 bases match TRBD2. The J segment lost 0 bases and the V segment lost 4 bases, leaving 19 bases of the junction unmatched. Germline V gene lookup returns CDR1 LGHNT and CDR2 FRNRAP. The length of the CDR3 is 20 residues.

The J gene is TRBJ2-1, the V gene TRBV30; 9 nucleotides agree with TRBD2. V gave up 4 bases and J gave up 2 bases; unmatched junction bases: 9. The CDR3 length is 16 residues. CDR1 and CDR2 (germline): GTSNPN, SVGIG (reference sequence). In DNA, the CDR3 is TGTGCCTGGACTCCTCCCAGACTAGCGGCCTACAATGAGCAGTTCTTC. Encoded protein: CAWTPPRLAAYNEQFF.

The V call is TRBV27, the J call TRBJ2-1, with 7 nucleotides matching TRBD2. This CDR3 comprises 17 residues. Germline CDR1 reads MNHEY; CDR2 reads SMNVEV (reference sequence). V lost 3 bases, J lost 6 bases, and 14 bases stayed unmatched. The CDR3 here is CASSLGGWEGRGNEQFF. Written as DNA, the CDR3 is TGTGCCAGCAGTTTGGGTGGCTGGGAGGGTCGGGGCAATGAGCAGTTCTTC.

The V gene is TRBV29-1, the J gene TRBJ2-6, with a possible D match to TRBD1 (6 bases). Germline CDR1 reads SQVTM; CDR2 reads ANQGSEA. V lost 6 bases, J lost 0 bases, and 15 bases lay in between. This CDR3 is 16 amino acids long. CDR3 nucleotides: TGCAGCGTAGCAATCTGGACAGCCTCTGGGGCCAACGTCCTGACTTTC. Translation gives CSVAIWTASGANVLTF.

This clone was found once. The genes are TRBV7-6 and TRBJ2-7, with TRBD2 matching 10 bases. This CDR3 is 16 amino acids long. Germline CDR1 reads SGHVS; CDR2 reads FNYEAQ. Germline trimming cut 1 base from V and 3 bases from J; bases unmatched to any gene: 6. This CDR3 reads CASSLGASGSFYEQYF. In nucleotides, the CDR3 is TGTGCCAGCAGCTTAGGGGCTAGCGGGAGCTTCTACGAGCAGTACTTC.